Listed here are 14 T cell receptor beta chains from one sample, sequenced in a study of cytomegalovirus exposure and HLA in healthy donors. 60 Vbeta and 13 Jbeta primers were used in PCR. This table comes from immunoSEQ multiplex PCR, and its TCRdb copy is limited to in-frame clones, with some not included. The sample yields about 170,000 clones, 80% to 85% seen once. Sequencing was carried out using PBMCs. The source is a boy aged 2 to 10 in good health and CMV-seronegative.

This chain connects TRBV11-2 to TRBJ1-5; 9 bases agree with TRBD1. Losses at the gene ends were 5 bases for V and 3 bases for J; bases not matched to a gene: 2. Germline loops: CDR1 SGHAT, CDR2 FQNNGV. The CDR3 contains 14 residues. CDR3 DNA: TGTGCCAGCAGCCGGACAGGGGACAATCAGCCCCAGCATTTT. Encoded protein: CASSRTGDNQPQHF.

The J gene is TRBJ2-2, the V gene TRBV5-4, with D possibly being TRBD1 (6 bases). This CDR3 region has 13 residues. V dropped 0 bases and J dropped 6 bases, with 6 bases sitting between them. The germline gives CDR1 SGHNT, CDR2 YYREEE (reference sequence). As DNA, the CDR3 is TGTGCCAGCAGCTTGGACAGGGCCGGGGAGCTGTTTTTT. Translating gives CASSLDRAGELFF. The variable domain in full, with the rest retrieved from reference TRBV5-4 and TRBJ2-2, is ETGVTQSPTHLIKTRGQQVTLRCSSQSGHNTVSWYQQALGQGPQFIFQYYREEENGRGNFPPRFSGLQFPNYSSELNVNALELDDSALYLCASSLDRAGELFFGEGSRLTVL.

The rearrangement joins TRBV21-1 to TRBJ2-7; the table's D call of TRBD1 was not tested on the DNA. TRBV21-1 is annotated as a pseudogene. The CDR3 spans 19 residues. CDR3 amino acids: CASSPRRDRGLFPPYEQYV. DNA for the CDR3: TGTGCCAGCAGCCCCCGCCGGGACAGGGGCCTATTTCCCCCCTACGAGCAGTACGTC.

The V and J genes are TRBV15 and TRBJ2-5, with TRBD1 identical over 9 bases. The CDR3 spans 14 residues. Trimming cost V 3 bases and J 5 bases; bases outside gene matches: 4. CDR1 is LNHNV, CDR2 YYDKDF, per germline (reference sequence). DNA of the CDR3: TGTGCCACCAGCAGCGGACAGGGGTGGGAGACCCAGTACTTC. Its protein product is CATSSGQGWETQYF.

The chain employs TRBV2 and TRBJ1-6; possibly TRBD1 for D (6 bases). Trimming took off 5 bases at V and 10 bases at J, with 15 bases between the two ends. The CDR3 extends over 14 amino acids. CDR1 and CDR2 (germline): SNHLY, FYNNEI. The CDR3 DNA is TGTGCCAGCAGTCCAACAGGGTTACGCTCACCCCTCCACTTT. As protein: CASSPTGLRSPLHF.

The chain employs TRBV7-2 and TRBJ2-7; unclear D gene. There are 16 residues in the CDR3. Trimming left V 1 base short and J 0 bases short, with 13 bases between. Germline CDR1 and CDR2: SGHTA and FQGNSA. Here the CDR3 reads CASSLVSGYRSYEQYF. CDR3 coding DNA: TGTGCCAGCAGCTTAGTTTCCGGGTATCGCTCCTACGAGCAGTACTTC.

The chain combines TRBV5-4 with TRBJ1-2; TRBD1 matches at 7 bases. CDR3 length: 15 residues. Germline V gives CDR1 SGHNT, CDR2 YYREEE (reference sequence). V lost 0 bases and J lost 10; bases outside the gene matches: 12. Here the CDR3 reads CASSLAGTANLYYTF. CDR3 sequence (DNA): TGTGCCAGCAGCTTGGCGGGGACAGCCAACCTCTACTACACCTTC.

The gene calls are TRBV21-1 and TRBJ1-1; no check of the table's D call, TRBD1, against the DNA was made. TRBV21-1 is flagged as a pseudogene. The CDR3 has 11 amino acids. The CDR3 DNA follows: TGTGCCAGCACAGGGTGGACTGAAGCTTTCTTT. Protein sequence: CASTGWTEAFF.

CDR3 amino acids: CASSEMGTVTGELFF. The CDR3 coding sequence is TGTGCCAGCAGTGAAATGGGGACAGTCACCGGGGAGCTGTTTTTT. The rearrangement uses TRBV6-1 and TRBJ2-2; TRBD1 aligns across 7 bases. CDR1 is MNHNS, CDR2 SASEGT, per germline. The CDR3 loop spans 15 amino acids. J gave up 4 bases and V 2 bases, and 4 bases lay outside the gene matches.

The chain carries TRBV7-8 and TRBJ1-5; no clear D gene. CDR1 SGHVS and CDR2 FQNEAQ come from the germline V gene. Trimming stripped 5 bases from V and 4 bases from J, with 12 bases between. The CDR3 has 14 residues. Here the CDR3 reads CASSQTRGNQPQHF. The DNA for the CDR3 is TGTGCCAGCAGCCAGACCCGGGGAAATCAGCCCCAGCATTTT. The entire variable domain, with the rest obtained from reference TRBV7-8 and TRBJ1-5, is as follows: GAGVSQSPRYKVAKRGQDVALRCDPISGHVSLFWYQQALGQGPEFLTYFQNEAQLDKSGLPSDRFFAERPEGSVSTLKIQRTQQEDSAVYLCASSQTRGNQPQHFGDGTRLSIL.

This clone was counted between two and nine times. CDR3 loop: CASSPEEETQYF. CDR3 coding DNA: TGTGCCAGCAGCCCCGAGGAAGAGACCCAGTACTTC. The chain links TRBV2 to TRBJ2-5, with D uncertain. Germline V lookup: CDR1 SNHLY, CDR2 FYNNEI. The CDR3 contains 12 residues. Deletions cut 6 bases from V and 3 bases from J, with 8 bases between.

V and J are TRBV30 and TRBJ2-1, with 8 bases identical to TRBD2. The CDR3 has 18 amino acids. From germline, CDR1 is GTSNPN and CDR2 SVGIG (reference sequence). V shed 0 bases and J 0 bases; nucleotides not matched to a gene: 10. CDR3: CAWSVRAGVPGSYNEQFF. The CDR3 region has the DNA TGTGCCTGGAGTGTACGAGCGGGAGTTCCGGGCTCCTACAATGAGCAGTTCTTC.

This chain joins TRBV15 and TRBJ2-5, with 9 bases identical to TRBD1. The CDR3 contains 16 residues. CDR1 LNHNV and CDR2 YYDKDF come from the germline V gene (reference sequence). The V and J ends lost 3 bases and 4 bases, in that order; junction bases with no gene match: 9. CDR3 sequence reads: CATSRKWTGDVETQYF. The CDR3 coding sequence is TGTGCCACCAGCAGGAAATGGACAGGGGATGTAGAGACCCAGTACTTC.

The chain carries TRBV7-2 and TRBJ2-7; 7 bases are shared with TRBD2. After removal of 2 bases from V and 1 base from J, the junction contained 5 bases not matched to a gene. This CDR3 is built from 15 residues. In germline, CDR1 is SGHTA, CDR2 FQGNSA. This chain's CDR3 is CASSLSAGESYEQYF. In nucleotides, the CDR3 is TGTGCCAGCAGCTTATCGGCGGGAGAATCCTACGAGCAGTACTTC.